What follows describes a single T cell receptor (beta chain). These data belong to a study of cytomegalovirus exposure and HLA in healthy donors. Study summary: Unique TCR beta sequences numbering around 110 million came from around 180 million T cells in an earlier analysis.

It was with 60 Vbeta and 13 Jbeta primers that the PCR ran. TCRdb keeps only in-frame clones here, not all; method: immunoSEQ multiplex PCR. This sample's table has 150,000 to 200,000 clones. CDR3 length equals 14 residues. CDR1 and CDR2 from the germline V gene are KGHSH and LQKENI. The junction had 7 bases not matched to a gene; V was cut back by 2 bases and J by 8 bases. This rearrangement joins TRBV18 to TRBJ1-2; 8 nucleotides match TRBD1. The origin of this receptor is a woman between 18 and 29 years old in good health and CMV-seropositive. The sequenced sample consisted of PBMCs. CDR3 amino acids: CASSPREQGDGYTF. The CDR3 DNA reads as TGTGCCAGCTCACCAAGGGAACAGGGGGACGGCTACACCTTC.